The 3 T cell receptor beta chains reported below all come from one sample, sequenced in a study of blood T cell repertoires in COVID-19. Using immunoSEQ multiplex PCR, the repertoire was profiled, and TCRdb retains in-frame clones only, with some absent. Here the sample spans fewer than 350,000 clones, 75% to 90% being singletons. The specimen was PBMCs or T cells enriched from blood (not recorded which). The receptors derive from a woman aged 50 to 60 who had recovered from COVID-19.

The V call is TRBV10-3, the J call TRBJ1-2, with D possibly TRBD1 on 5 matching bases. V lost 1 base and J 10 bases, leaving 13 bases between the germline ends. The V gene's germline CDR1 is ENHRY and CDR2 SYGVKD. There are 13 residues in the CDR3. CDR3 region: CAISELQVESYTF. The CDR3 DNA is TGTGCCATCAGTGAGTTACAGGTTGAGTCCTACACCTTC.

The chain employs TRBV9 and TRBJ1-3; 8 bases are a match to TRBD1. Germline values: CDR1 SGDLS, CDR2 YYNGEE. J lost 2 bases, V lost 0 bases, and 7 bases had no gene match. The CDR3 length is 17 residues. The CDR3 DNA follows: TGTGCCAGCAGCGTAGGTCGGACAGGGCGGACTGGAAACACCATATATTTT. Its protein product is CASSVGRTGRTGNTIYF.

This chain uses TRBV24-1 with TRBJ2-1, with 10 bases that match TRBD2. Germline V gives CDR1 KGHDR, CDR2 SFDVKD. J was trimmed by 4 bases and V by 5 bases; bases with no gene match: 7. The CDR3 totals 16 residues. The CDR3 is CATSGSGTSAYNEQFF. The CDR3 DNA follows: TGTGCCACCAGTGGATCCGGGACTAGCGCTTACAATGAGCAGTTCTTC.